This record covers a single TCR beta chain. Researchers took RNA transcripts and amplified the TCR beta CDR3 regions from them. The TCR CDR3 was amplified in a first-round RT-PCR using the HTBI primer set. One entry per CDR3 protein results from TCRdb running MiXCR on the multiplex PCR reads. Among about 370,000 distinct CDR3 sequences listed, around 15% were seen once. This CDR3 is 14 amino acids long. V lost 7 bases and J lost 4, with 13 bases in between. Germline V lookup: CDR1 MNHEY, CDR2 SMNVEV (reference sequence). The diagnostic basis comprised clinical symptoms, serum thyroxine and TRAb, thyroid ultrasound and orbital computed tomography. This record belongs to a study of T cells in Graves' hyperthyroidism and ophthalmopathy.

The source is a woman aged 55-70 years with Graves' ophthalmopathy. The chain links TRBV27 to TRBJ2-2; tentatively, D is TRBD1 (6 bases). Sequencing used blood. The CDR3 region is CASNSKGGTGELFF. CDR3 DNA sequence: TGTGCCAGCAATTCAAAAGGGGGCACCGGGGAGCTGTTTTTT.